A few counts support the clone carrying this T cell receptor beta chain. Its antigen is not identified. Primed by a sample-barcoded 5' primer and a J-beta primer mix, a second PCR proceeded for 7 to 11 cycles. Sequencing yielded, for each sample, at least 3 million paired-end reads carrying CDR3. MiXCR, run by TCRdb on the 5' RACE reads, gives a single entry per CDR3 protein. Of over 1,200,000 distinct CDR3 sequences in the sample, approximately 59% were seen once. J lost 7 bases, V lost 7 bases, and 10 bases had no gene match. The CDR3 extends over 13 amino acids. Germline assignment: CDR1 SQVTM and CDR2 ANQGSEA. These data are taken from a study of blood T cells in healthy people across ages. Study summary: About one barcoded beta molecule was captured per two T cells (by template switching). Study results and limitations: The study found TCR beta diversity correlated strongly with naive T cell percentage.

The extraction recovered at least 5.5 micrograms of total RNA per sample. This chain connects TRBV29-1 to TRBJ2-5, with 9 bases matching TRBD1. The sequence was collected from a man younger than 35 in good health. Sequencing used blood. The CDR3 DNA is TGCAGCGGGGGACAGGGCAGGGATGGGACCCAGTACTTC. Translating gives CSGGQGRDGTQYF.